This TCR beta chain was obtained from a study of long-term antiretroviral therapy in people with HIV. This was the immunoSEQ v3.0 assay at survey level. For each individual sample, sequencing targeted about 40,000-50,000 T-cell genomes. Measured with immunoSEQ multiplex PCR; TCRdb has only the in-frame clones, and not every one. The table records around 29,000 clones, around 89% of them present only once. CDR1 and CDR2 from the germline V gene are SGHRS and YFSETQ. The CDR3 is 14 amino acids. Trimming at V came to 2 bases and at J to 5 bases, leaving 4 bases not matched to a gene. The sequence was collected from a man aged 50-60 years with HIV. This chain joins TRBV5-1 and TRBJ1-1, with TRBD1 matching 9 bases. The specimen comprised unsorted PBMCs, sampled 3.2 years before starting antiretroviral therapy. CDR3 in amino acids: CASSFFGQGTEAFF. In nucleotides, the CDR3 is TGCGCCAGCAGCTTTTTTGGACAGGGGACTGAAGCTTTCTTT.